Listed below are T cell receptor beta chains from one sample, sequenced in a study of radiotherapy plus CTLA-4 blockade in lung cancer. Data came from immunoSEQ multiplex PCR; TCRdb stores just in-frame clones and leaves some out. The sample comprises 50,000 or so clones, more than 60% of which are singletons, and 2.5% to 4% rests with the top ten. The sequences come from peripheral blood, collected from a patient treated with radiotherapy plus ipilimumab. Receptor source: a human donor with non-small cell lung cancer who had a partial response to radiotherapy plus ipilimumab. CDR3s include the opening cysteine and the closing phenylalanine or tryptophan. The D gene is left open where the match is weak. Only part of the rows carry a size: once, few, many, or a class if the clone is expanded.

j_call clone_size d_call v_call cdr3_nt cdr3_aa
TRBJ2-7 few TRBD2 TRBV5-6 TGTGCCAGCAGCTCGGGAGGGTCACGCGAGCAGTACTTC CASSSGGSREQYF
TRBJ1-2 once TRBD1 TRBV5-1 TGCGCCAGCAGCTTGTTCTGGGACAGTAACTATGGCTACACCTTC CASSLFWDSNYGYTF
TRBJ2-3 NA NA TRBV6-1 TGTGCCAGCAGTGCCGTCGACCCGGGAAGCACAGATACGCAGTATTTT CASSAVDPGSTDTQYF
TRBJ2-7 many NA TRBV4-3 TGCGCCAGCAGCTATGGACAGGAGGGTGCCTACGAGCAGTACTTC CASSYGQEGAYEQYF
TRBJ2-7 NA TRBD1 TRBV27 TGTGCCAGCAGTTCCTGGACAGGGGTGTACGAGCAGTACTTC CASSSWTGVYEQYF
TRBJ1-4 NA NA TRBV7-9 TGTGCCAGCAGCTCACAGGGCCCAACTAATGAAAAACTGTTTTTT CASSSQGPTNEKLFF
TRBJ2-1 few TRBD2 TRBV9 TGTGCCAGCAGCGTTGGGACTAGCGGCCTCTACAATGAGCAGTTCTTC CASSVGTSGLYNEQFF
TRBJ2-1 NA TRBD2 TRBV15 TGTGCCACCGGGCCCCTAGCGGGGGTTTGGGATGAGCAGTTCTTC CATGPLAGVWDEQFF
TRBJ1-4 NA NA TRBV11-2 TGTGCCAGCAGCTTAACACATTCTAATGAAAAACTGTTTTTT CASSLTHSNEKLFF
TRBJ1-4 NA TRBD1 TRBV5-1 TGCGCCAGCAGCTTGGGGGGGACAGCCACTAATGAAAAACTGTTTTTT CASSLGGTATNEKLFF
TRBJ1-5 NA NA TRBV28 TGTGCCAGCAGTTCAGGGGAGGGGCGGCCCCAGCATTTT CASSSGEGRPQHF
TRBJ2-2 once NA TRBV6-1 TGTGCCAGCAGTGACTGGGGGGTAAACGGGGAGCTGTTTTTT CASSDWGVNGELFF
TRBJ2-3 NA NA TRBV2 TGTGCCAGCAGTGGGCGCGGCTACACAGATACGCAGTATTTT CASSGRGYTDTQYF
TRBJ2-1 NA TRBD1 TRBV30 TGTGCCTGGAGGAGGACAGGGTTCAATGAGCAGTTCTTC CAWRRTGFNEQFF
TRBJ2-5 NA NA TRBV5-5 TGTGCCAGCAGCTTAGAGGGTCCCCAAGAGACCCAGTACTTC CASSLEGPQETQYF
TRBJ1-6 NA NA TRBV6-5 TGTGCCAGCCATCAATTTCGGTCCGCTAATTCACCCCTCCACTTT CASHQFRSANSPLHF
TRBJ1-6 NA TRBD1 TRBV28 TGTGCCAGCATTGACAGGGTCTATAATTCACCCCTCCACTTT CASIDRVYNSPLHF
TRBJ2-2 NA NA TRBV4-1 TGCGCCAGCAGGCGTTCTAACACCGGGGAGCTGTTTTTT CASRRSNTGELFF
TRBJ2-1 NA TRBD2 TRBV6-5 TGTGCCAGTTTCGAAGCGGGAGCACATGAGCAGTTCTTC CASFEAGAHEQFF
TRBJ2-1 few NA TRBV6-4 TGTGCCAGCAGTCCCCGGGGAGCCTCCTACAATGAGCAGTTCTTC CASSPRGASYNEQFF
TRBJ2-1 NA NA TRBV6-1 TGTGCCAGCAGTGAATTCGATTCTACGGGGTGGAAGTTCTTC CASSEFDSTGWKFF
TRBJ1-2 NA NA TRBV10-3 TGTGCCATCAGTGAGTCTCATCGGCCAGGGGGCTACACCTTC CAISESHRPGGYTF
TRBJ2-5 NA NA TRBV11-2 TGTGCCAGCAGGAGGGGGGGACGGGAGACCCAGTACTTC CASRRGGRETQYF
TRBJ2-1 NA NA TRBV11-3 TGTGCCAGCAGCTTAGATCAGAACTACAATGAGCAGTTCTTC CASSLDQNYNEQFF
TRBJ2-5 NA NA TRBV5-1 TGCGCCAGCAGCTTACGGGTTGGGAGTGTCGTGGAGACCCAGTACTTC CASSLRVGSVVETQYF
TRBJ2-5 NA TRBD2 TRBV4-2 TGTGCCAGCAGCCAAGATGGTACGGTAGCGGGGGGAGAGACCCAGTACTTC CASSQDGTVAGGETQYF
TRBJ1-2 NA NA TRBV5-1 TGCGCCAGCAGCTCGGACAGAGCTAACTATGGCTACACCTTC CASSSDRANYGYTF